What follows are 24 T cell receptor beta chains derived from one specimen sequenced in a study of cytomegalovirus exposure and HLA in healthy donors. Vbeta (60) and Jbeta (13) primers were used in the PCR. The table came from immunoSEQ multiplex PCR; TCRdb's copy has only in-frame clones and leaves some out. Of about 190,000 clones listed, 85% to 90% are singletons. The sample was PBMCs. The receptors derive from a man younger than 40 in good health and CMV-seronegative.

This sequence joins TRBV5-6 and TRBJ2-3, with 9 bases matching TRBD2. Germline V gene data show CDR1 as SGHDT and CDR2 as YYEEEE. V was pared by 9 bases and J by 5 bases, with 10 bases of the junction left unmatched. This CDR3 contains 14 residues. The CDR3 nucleotides read TGTGCCACCAGTGGGCTAGCGGGGATAGATACGCAGTATTTT. It translates to CATSGLAGIDTQYF.

V usage is TRBV9 and J usage is TRBJ1-2, with 8 positions matching TRBD1. From germline, CDR1 is SGDLS and CDR2 YYNGEE. CDR3 length: 14 residues. Unmatched junction bases numbered 10, after V lost 4 bases and J lost 8 bases. The CDR3 bases are TGTGCCAGCAGCCTCCTGGGACAGGCTTACGGCTACACCTTC. It specifies CASSLLGQAYGYTF.

V gene TRBV4-2 combines with J gene TRBJ2-5, with 12 bases matching TRBD2. Losses at the gene ends were 1 base for V and 9 bases for J; bases not matched to a gene: 18. There are 19 residues in the CDR3. The germline CDR1 and CDR2 sequences are LGHNA and YNFKEQ. The CDR3, as DNA: TGTGCCAGCAGCCAAGGACTAGCGGGAGATACAAGAGAGGGATCGGCCCAGTACTTC. Protein sequence: CASSQGLAGDTREGSAQYF.

This clone has a handful of counts. The V and J genes are TRBV6-5 and TRBJ2-1; TRBD2 agrees at 14 bases. The ends lost 8 bases at V and 11 bases at J; junction bases unmatched: 2. Germline CDR1 is MNHEY and CDR2 is SVGAGI. This CDR3 comprises 12 residues. CDR3 residues: CASGLAGGKQFF. For the CDR3, the DNA is TGTGCCAGCGGACTAGCGGGAGGAAAGCAGTTCTTC.

The chain couples TRBV19 to TRBJ1-5; perhaps TRBD1 as D (5 bases). Germline loops: CDR1 LNHDA, CDR2 SQIVND (reference sequence). The CDR3 is made up of 16 amino acids. Trimming pared 1 base from V and 3 bases from J, leaving 13 bases between. CDR3 DNA sequence: TGTGCCAGTAGTATAGCTCCAAGGGGATTCAATCAGCCCCAGCATTTT. Translating it yields CASSIAPRGFNQPQHF.

The chain uses TRBV29-1 and TRBJ1-2; D is uncertain. CDR1 is SQVTM and CDR2 is ANQGSEA in the germline V gene. The CDR3 totals 12 residues. V was pared by 7 bases and J by 4 bases, with 13 bases between. The CDR3, as DNA: TGCAGCGCGTCCCTCCCCAGCTATGGCTACACCTTC. This encodes CSASLPSYGYTF. Combining the CDR3 with reference TRBV29-1 and TRBJ1-2 gives the whole variable domain SAVISQKPSRDICQRGTSLTIQCQVDSQVTMMFWYRQQPGQSLTLIATANQGSEATYESGFVIDKFPISRPNLTFSTLTVSNMSPEDSSIYLCSASLPSYGYTFGSGTRLTVV.

This clone was seen only once. The chain couples TRBV18 to TRBJ2-1, with 14 bases matching TRBD2. The V segment lost 4 bases and the J segment 1 base; nucleotides outside the gene matches: 6. Germline assignment: CDR1 KGHSH and CDR2 LQKENI. The CDR3 length is 18 residues. In DNA form, the CDR3 reads TGTGCCAGCTCACGTCTCGGGACTAGCGGGAGATCCTACAATGAGCAGTTCTTC. Translating gives CASSRLGTSGRSYNEQFF. The whole variable domain, remainder taken from reference TRBV18 and TRBJ2-1, is NAGVMQNPRHLVRRRGQEARLRCSPMKGHSHVYWYRQLPEEGLKFMVYLQKENIIDESGMPKERFSAEFPKEGPSILRIQQVVRGDSAAYFCASSRLGTSGRSYNEQFFGPGTRLTVL.

This clone is a singleton in its sample. The chain has TRBV15 and TRBJ2-3; D remains ambiguous. Germline CDR1 and CDR2: LNHNV and YYDKDF (reference sequence). The CDR3 is 15 amino acids. With 1 base removed from V and 4 bases from J, the gap between germline ends came to 12 bases. The CDR3 sequence is CATSRVSPWPDTQYF. As DNA, the CDR3 is TGTGCCACCAGCAGAGTTTCCCCATGGCCAGATACGCAGTATTTT. The full variable domain, completed using reference TRBV15 and TRBJ2-3, is DAMVIQNPRYQVTQFGKPVTLSCSQTLNHNVMYWYQQKSSQAPKLLFHYYDKDFNNEADTPDNFQSRRPNTSFCFLDIRSPGLGDTAMYLCATSRVSPWPDTQYFGPGTRLTVL.

The V gene is TRBV7-9, the J gene TRBJ2-3; 8 bases agree with TRBD1. The CDR3 has 15 amino acids. V dropped 4 bases and J dropped 4; count of bases not matched to a gene: 7. From germline, CDR1 is SEHNR and CDR2 FQNEAQ (reference sequence). The CDR3 loop is CASSSGQGSADTQYF. The CDR3 nucleotides read TGTGCCAGCAGCTCAGGACAGGGTTCAGCAGATACGCAGTATTTT.

The gene calls are TRBV25-1 and TRBJ1-2; D not certain. Germline V CDR1 and CDR2: MGHDK, SYGVNS. Trimming took off 8 bases at V and 2 bases at J, with 12 bases between the two ends. The length of the CDR3 is 13 residues. This CDR3 reads CASGPGHNYGYTF. DNA of the CDR3: TGTGCCAGCGGGCCTGGGCACAACTATGGCTACACCTTC.

The chain has TRBV29-1 and TRBJ2-2; TRBD1 matches 7 bases. In germline, CDR1 is SQVTM, CDR2 ANQGSEA. Trimming cost V 7 bases and J 4 bases; bases outside gene matches: 6. There are 13 residues in the CDR3. The CDR3 loop is CSGFSGGTGELFF. CDR3 DNA sequence: TGCAGCGGATTCTCAGGGGGCACCGGGGAGCTGTTTTTT.

The chain links TRBV18 to TRBJ1-4; D remains unclear. The CDR3 length is 15 residues. V lost 4 bases and J 7 bases, leaving 16 bases between the germline ends. In germline, CDR1 is KGHSH, CDR2 LQKENI. CDR3 DNA sequence: TGTGCCAGCTCACGGAACCGGGAGATCGGTGAAAAACTGTTTTTT. Protein sequence: CASSRNREIGEKLFF.

The V gene is TRBV7-9, the J gene TRBJ1-6; perhaps TRBD1 as D (6 bases). This CDR3 has 16 amino acids. CDR1 and CDR2 (germline): SEHNR, FQNEAQ (reference sequence). The V end lost 4 bases, the J end lost 9 bases, and 19 bases lay between the germline ends. The CDR3 loop reads CASSSDILRGGSPLHF. CDR3 nucleotide sequence: TGTGCCAGCAGCTCAGATATTCTCAGGGGCGGTTCACCCCTCCACTTT.

V gene TRBV9 combines with J gene TRBJ2-3, with D unclear. This CDR3 has 15 amino acids. Germline V gene sequence: CDR1 SGDLS, CDR2 YYNGEE. Trimming took 0 bases from V and 6 from J, leaving 14 bases between them. The CDR3 region has the DNA TGTGCCAGCAGCGTAGGTAGCAGCCGCGTGGATACGCAGTATTTT. Amino acids: CASSVGSSRVDTQYF.

The chain combines TRBV19 with TRBJ1-5; TRBD1 is a possible D gene (6 bases). The CDR3 contains 14 residues. CDR1 and CDR2 from the germline V gene are LNHDA and SQIVND (reference sequence). V lost 5 bases to trimming and J lost 3 bases, with 11 bases between them. This CDR3 is CASSGGISNQPQHF. In DNA, the CDR3 is TGTGCCAGTAGTGGGGGCATTTCCAATCAGCCCCAGCATTTT.

The V and J genes are TRBV5-8 and TRBJ1-4, with D unclear. The CDR3 consists of 14 residues. The ends were cut back, 2 bases at V and 4 bases at J, with 9 bases in the middle. CDR1 and CDR2 (germline): SGHTS, YDEGEE. CDR3 coding DNA: TGTGCCAGCAGCTTACAGAATCTTAATGAAAAACTGTTTTTT. Protein product: CASSLQNLNEKLFF. The complete variable domain, with remaining parts taken from reference TRBV5-8 and TRBJ1-4, reads EAGVTQSPTHLIKTRGQQATLRCSPISGHTSVYWYQQALGLGLQFLLWYDEGEERNRGNFPPRFSGRQFPNYSSELNVNALELEDSALYLCASSLQNLNEKLFFGSGTQLSVL.

In this sample, this clone turned up a few times. The rearrangement uses TRBV2 and TRBJ2-2; 7 bases are a match to TRBD1. This CDR3 contains 15 residues. Germline V lookup: CDR1 SNHLY, CDR2 FYNNEI. V gave up 7 bases and J gave up 6 bases; unmatched junction bases: 11. CDR3 sequence (DNA): TGTGCCAGCACCAGCTCTAACAGGGGAGCCGGGGAGCTGTTTTTT. Protein: CASTSSNRGAGELFF. The full variable domain, in which reference TRBV2 and TRBJ2-2 provide the parts outside the CDR3, is EPEVTQTPSHQVTQMGQEVILRCVPISNHLYFYWYRQILGQKVEFLVSFYNNEISEKSEIFDDQFSVERPDGSNFTLKIRSTKLEDSAMYFCASTSSNRGAGELFFGEGSRLTVL.

This chain links TRBV5-6 with TRBJ2-3; 9 bases line up with TRBD2. The germline V gene encodes CDR1 SGHDT and CDR2 YYEEEE. The CDR3 contains 18 residues. The V and J ends lost 0 bases and 2 bases, in that order; junction bases with no gene match: 10. DNA of the CDR3: TGTGCCAGCAGCTTGGGGCCGGGGGCTAGCGGGGACACAGATACGCAGTATTTT. It is translated as CASSLGPGASGDTDTQYF.

With regard to this clone: One junction end disagrees with the germline gene, perhaps due to a read error. The chain carries TRBV5-1 and TRBJ2-6, with D tentatively TRBD1 (5 bases). CDR1 is SGHRS, CDR2 YFSETQ, per germline. The CDR3 is made up of 19 amino acids. In nucleotides, the CDR3 is TGCGCCAGCAGCTTAACCGGGCCACCCCTAGACTCTGGGGCCAACGGCCTGACTTTC. It codes for CASSLTGPPLDSGANGLTF.

This clone was seen only once. The V gene is TRBV29-1, the J gene TRBJ2-7; 8 bases agree with TRBD1. Germline CDR1 and CDR2: SQVTM and ANQGSEA. The CDR3 is 12 amino acids. The V gene end was trimmed by 4 bases and the J gene end by 6 bases; junction bases not matched to a gene: 5. In nucleotides, the CDR3 is TGCAGCGTTGCGGGACAGGTTTCCGAGCAGTACTTC. Encoded protein: CSVAGQVSEQYF.

The chain combines TRBV4-2 with TRBJ2-1; 8 bases line up with TRBD2. CDR3 length: 18 amino acids. V shed 1 base, J shed 9 bases, and the junction held 17 bases outside the gene matches. CDR1 and CDR2 (germline): LGHNA, YNFKEQ. DNA for the CDR3: TGTGCCAGCAGCCAAGTCCTGGGCGGGAGGCCCTCCTACGTTGAGCAGTTCTTC. Translating it yields CASSQVLGGRPSYVEQFF.

V and J are TRBV6-5 and TRBJ2-5, with D maybe TRBD2 (7 bases). The V gene's germline CDR1 is MNHEY and CDR2 SVGAGI. The CDR3 runs 14 residues. V was clipped by 2 bases and J by 4 bases, with 11 bases between them. CDR3 region: CASSYAGAGETQYF. CDR3 nucleotide sequence: TGTGCCAGCAGTTACGCGGGGGCCGGAGAGACCCAGTACTTC.

Remarks on this clone: One end of the junction fails to match germline, which may point to a read error. The CDR3 loop reads CAISEQAPSGANGLTF. For the CDR3, the DNA is TGTGCCATCAGTGAACAGGCCCCCTCTGGGGCCAACGGCCTGACTTTC. The chain couples TRBV10-3 to TRBJ2-6; a weak D match, TRBD1 (5 bases). The germline gives CDR1 ENHRY, CDR2 SYGVKD. The CDR3 contains 16 residues.

This chain uses TRBV28 with TRBJ2-1; 7 bases agree with TRBD2. The V and J ends lost 3 bases and 4 bases, in that order; junction bases with no gene match: 12. The CDR3 runs to 17 residues. Germline-derived CDR1 and CDR2 are MDHEN and SYDVKM. CDR3 in amino acids: CASSLYGIAGLYNEQFF. The CDR3 region has the DNA TGTGCCAGCAGTTTGTACGGAATAGCGGGCCTATACAATGAGCAGTTCTTC.